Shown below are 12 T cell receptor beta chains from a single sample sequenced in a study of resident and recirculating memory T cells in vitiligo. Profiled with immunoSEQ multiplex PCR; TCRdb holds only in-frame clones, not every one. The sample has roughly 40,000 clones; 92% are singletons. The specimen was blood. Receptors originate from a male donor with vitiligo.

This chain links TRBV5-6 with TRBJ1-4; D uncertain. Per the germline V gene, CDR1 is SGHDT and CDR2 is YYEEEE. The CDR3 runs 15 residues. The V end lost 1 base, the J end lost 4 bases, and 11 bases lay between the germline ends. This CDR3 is CASSLNTNYNEKLFF. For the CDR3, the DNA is TGTGCCAGCAGCTTGAACACCAACTATAATGAAAAACTGTTTTTT.

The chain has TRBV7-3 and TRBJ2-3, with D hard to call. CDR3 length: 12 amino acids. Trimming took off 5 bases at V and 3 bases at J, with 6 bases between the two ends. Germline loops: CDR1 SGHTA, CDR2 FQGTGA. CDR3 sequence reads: CASSPGTDTQYF. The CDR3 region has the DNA TGTGCCAGCAGCCCCGGTACAGATACGCAGTATTTT.

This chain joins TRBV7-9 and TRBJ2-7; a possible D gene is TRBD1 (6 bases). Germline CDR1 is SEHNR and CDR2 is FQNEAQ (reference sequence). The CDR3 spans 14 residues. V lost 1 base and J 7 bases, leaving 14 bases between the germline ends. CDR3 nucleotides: TGTGCCAGCAGCTTAGGGGCAGGGGTCGGGGAGCAGTACTTC. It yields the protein CASSLGAGVGEQYF.

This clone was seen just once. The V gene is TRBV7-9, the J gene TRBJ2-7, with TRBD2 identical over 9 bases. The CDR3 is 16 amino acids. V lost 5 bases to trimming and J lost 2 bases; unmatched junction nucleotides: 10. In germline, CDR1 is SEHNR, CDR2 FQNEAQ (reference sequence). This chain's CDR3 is CASSEFGAGGTYEQYF. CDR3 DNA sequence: TGTGCCAGCAGCGAGTTTGGGGCGGGGGGGACCTACGAGCAGTACTTC.

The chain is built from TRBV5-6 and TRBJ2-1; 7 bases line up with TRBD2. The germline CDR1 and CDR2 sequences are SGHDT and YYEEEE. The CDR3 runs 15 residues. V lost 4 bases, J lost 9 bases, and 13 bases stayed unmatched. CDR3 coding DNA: TGTGCCAGCAGCCATGCTAGCGGTTTCTTCGGTGAGCAGTTCTTC. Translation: CASSHASGFFGEQFF. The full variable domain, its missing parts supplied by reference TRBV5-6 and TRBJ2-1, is DAGVTQSPTHLIKTRGQQVTLRCSPKSGHDTVSWYQQALGQGPQFIFQYYEEEERQRGNFPDRFSGHQFPNYSSELNVNALLLGDSALYLCASSHASGFFGEQFFGPGTRLTVL.

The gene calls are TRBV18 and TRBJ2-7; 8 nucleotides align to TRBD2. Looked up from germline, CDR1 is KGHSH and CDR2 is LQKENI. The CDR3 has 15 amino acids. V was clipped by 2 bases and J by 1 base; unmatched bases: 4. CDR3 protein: CASSPFTGGSYEQYF. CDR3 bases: TGTGCCAGCTCACCATTTACGGGGGGGTCCTACGAGCAGTACTTC.

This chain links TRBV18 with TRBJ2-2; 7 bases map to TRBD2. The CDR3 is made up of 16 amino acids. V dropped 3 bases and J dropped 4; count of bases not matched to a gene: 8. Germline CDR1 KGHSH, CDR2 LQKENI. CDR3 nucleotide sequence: TGTGCCAGCTCACCGTCGCTAGCGGCCGTCACCGGGGAGCTGTTTTTT. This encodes CASSPSLAAVTGELFF.

The CDR3: CASSQAGRETQYF. CDR3 DNA: TGTGCCAGCAGCCAAGCTGGGCGAGAGACCCAGTACTTC. The chain recombines TRBV14 with TRBJ2-5; D unresolved. CDR1 and CDR2 from the germline V gene are SGHDN and FVKESK. The CDR3 has 13 amino acids. Trimming removed 1 base at V and 4 bases at J, with 7 bases between.

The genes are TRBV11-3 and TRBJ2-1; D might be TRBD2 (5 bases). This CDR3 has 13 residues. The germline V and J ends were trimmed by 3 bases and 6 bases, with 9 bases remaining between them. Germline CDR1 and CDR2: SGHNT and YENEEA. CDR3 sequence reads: CASSLLGSNEQFF. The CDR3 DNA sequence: TGTGCCAGCAGCTTGTTGGGGAGCAATGAGCAGTTCTTC.

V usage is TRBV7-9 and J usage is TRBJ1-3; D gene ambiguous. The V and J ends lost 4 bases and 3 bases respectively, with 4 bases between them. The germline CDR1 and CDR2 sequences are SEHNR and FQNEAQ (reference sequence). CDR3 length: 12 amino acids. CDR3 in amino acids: CASSSLGNTIYF. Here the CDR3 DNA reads TGTGCCAGCAGCTCCCTTGGAAACACCATATATTTT.

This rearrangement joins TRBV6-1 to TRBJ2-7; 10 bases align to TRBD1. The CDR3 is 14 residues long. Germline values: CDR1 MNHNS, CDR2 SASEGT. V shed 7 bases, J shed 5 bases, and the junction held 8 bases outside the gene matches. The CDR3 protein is CASKPHGTGDEQYF. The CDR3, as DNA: TGTGCCAGCAAGCCTCACGGGACAGGGGACGAGCAGTACTTC.

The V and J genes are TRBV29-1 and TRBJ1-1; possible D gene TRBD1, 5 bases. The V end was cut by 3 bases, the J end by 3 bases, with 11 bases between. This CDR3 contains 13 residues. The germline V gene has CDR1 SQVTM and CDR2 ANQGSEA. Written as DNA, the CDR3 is TGCAGCGTTGATGGGGGGGGAGACACTGAAGCTTTCTTT. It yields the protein CSVDGGGDTEAFF.